This TCR beta chain originates from a study of Ad26.COV2.S vaccination and SARS-CoV-2 variants. The wider study: Donor got 5x10^10 or 1x10^11 viral particles of Ad26.COV2.S. Findings and limits, study-wide: For non-spike TCRs, breadth in vaccine recipients resembled that in placebo recipients. Reports say spike-specific CD8+ and CD4+ T cell responses covered substantial breadth after vaccination. The placebo group had lower spike-specific TCR breadth than the vaccine recipients did.

Treatment in this sample: around 19 received Ad26.COV2.S at low or high dose, single or two shots; several received placebo; per-sample allocation not given. Collection of the samples took place on day 63 after the first injection of vaccine or placebo. Assay: immunoSEQ multiplex PCR; the TCRdb copy retains only in-frame clones and omits some. Of 450,000 to 550,000 clones detected, 89% appear once; the ten largest clones hold roughly 2.5%. Germline V CDR1 and CDR2: SGHTA, FQGNSA. The CDR3 spans 12 residues. The ends were cut back, 3 bases at V and 9 bases at J, with 8 bases in the middle. Worth noting for this clone: Its antigen is still unknown.

Material: peripheral blood, obtained in a trial of Ad26.COV2.S vaccine versus placebo. This clonotype was obtained from a person between 18 and 65 years old who received the Ad26.COV2.S COVID-19 vaccine or a placebo. This chain uses TRBV7-2 with TRBJ2-2, with D unresolved. Here the CDR3 DNA reads TGTGCCAGCAGCTTTTCATGGAGGGAGCTGTTTTTT. As protein: CASSFSWRELFF.